The 16 T cell receptor beta chains in this list originate from one sample, sequenced in a study of shared clonotypes between healthy human individuals. Clones were sequenced by immunoSEQ multiplex PCR, and TCRdb holds only the in-frame ones, with some missing. Of about 2 million clones in the sample, less than 95% are singletons; the top ten hold more than 0.9%. Naive CD8 cells comprised CD45RO-negative, CCR7-positively selected cells, excluding terminally differentiated effector memory CD45RA+ cells. The specimen sequenced was naive CD8+ T cells sorted from blood. These receptors all stem from a man aged 18 to 30 in good health.

V is TRBV7-9 and J is TRBJ2-1, with D unresolved. The CDR3 extends over 17 amino acids. Germline CDR1 reads SEHNR; CDR2 reads FQNEAQ (reference sequence). With 3 bases removed from V and 0 bases from J, the gap between germline ends came to 15 bases. In DNA, the CDR3 is TGTGCCAGCAGCTTTAGTGTCGGCCAGAGCTCCTACAATGAGCAGTTCTTC. Translation gives CASSFSVGQSSYNEQFF.

This clone appeared once. The V and J genes are TRBV30 and TRBJ2-3, with a weak D call TRBD1 (7 bases). The CDR3 is 15 residues long. The germline gives CDR1 GTSNPN, CDR2 SVGIG (reference sequence). With 1 base removed from V and 2 bases from J, the gap between germline ends came to 13 bases. Here the CDR3 reads CAWSGRGDSTDTQYF. CDR3 nucleotide sequence: TGTGCCTGGAGTGGCAGGGGGGATTCCACAGATACGCAGTATTTT. The full variable domain, with the rest looked up from reference TRBV30 and TRBJ2-3, is SQTIHQWPATLVQPVGSPLSLECTVEGTSNPNLYWYRQAAGRGLQLLFYSVGIGQISSEVPQNLSASRPQDRQFILSSKKLLLSDSGFYLCAWSGRGDSTDTQYFGPGTRLTVL.

This CDR3 reads CASSMDRTYGYTF. For the CDR3, the DNA is TGTGCCAGCAGCATGGACAGAACCTATGGCTACACCTTC. V gene TRBV6-6 combines with J gene TRBJ1-2; D perhaps matches TRBD1 (6 bases). This CDR3 is 13 amino acids long. V lost 6 bases to trimming and J lost 4 bases, with 12 bases between them. In germline, CDR1 is MNHNY, CDR2 SVGAGI (reference sequence).

The chain recombines TRBV7-6 with TRBJ1-1, with D unclear. The CDR3 contains 14 residues. Germline values: CDR1 SGHVS, CDR2 FNYEAQ. Trimming removed 5 bases at V and 4 bases at J, with 14 bases between. CDR3 sequence: CASSGYEWPTEAFF. CDR3 sequence (DNA): TGTGCCAGCAGCGGATACGAGTGGCCCACTGAAGCTTTCTTT.

V gene TRBV28 combines with J gene TRBJ1-5, with D perhaps TRBD1 (5 bases). With 8 bases removed from V and 5 bases from J, the gap between germline ends came to 10 bases. There are 12 residues in the CDR3. CDR1 is MDHEN and CDR2 is SYDVKM in the germline V gene. This CDR3 reads CASSGNHQPQHF. In DNA, the CDR3 is TGTGCCAGCTCAGGGAATCATCAGCCCCAGCATTTT.

The chain recombines TRBV4-1 with TRBJ2-7; 9 bases map to TRBD2. V shed 5 bases, J shed 7 bases, and the junction held 12 bases outside the gene matches. This CDR3 spans 15 amino acids. Looked up from germline, CDR1 is MGHRA and CDR2 is YSYEKL. The CDR3 spells CASSETSGSYEEQYF. CDR3 bases: TGCGCCAGCAGCGAGACTAGCGGCTCTTACGAAGAGCAGTACTTC.

J is TRBJ1-2 and V is TRBV27; a weak D match, TRBD1 (6 bases). V dropped 5 bases and J dropped 5 bases, with 21 bases sitting between them. This CDR3 region has 16 residues. The V gene's germline CDR1 is MNHEY and CDR2 SMNVEV (reference sequence). The CDR3 reads CASSPSTGHKGYGYTF. CDR3 sequence (DNA): TGTGCCAGCAGTCCAAGTACAGGGCATAAAGGGTATGGCTACACCTTC.

Regarding this clone: Other DNA sequences of this sample code for an identical CDR3. The chain employs TRBV5-4 and TRBJ2-7, with D possibly being TRBD1 (6 bases). Germline CDR1 and CDR2: SGHNT and YYREEE (reference sequence). Trimming removed 4 bases from V and 3 bases from J, with 8 bases in between. This CDR3 spans 12 amino acids. The CDR3 DNA is TGTGCCAGCAGCCAAGGGGGCTACGAGCAGTACTTC. Translation: CASSQGGYEQYF.

The V gene is TRBV27, the J gene TRBJ1-5; D not resolved. Germline CDR1 and CDR2: MNHEY and SMNVEV (reference sequence). This CDR3 contains 12 residues. V was shortened by 3 bases and J by 6 bases, with 6 bases between the two germline ends. CDR3 sequence: CASSLEGQPQHF. CDR3 bases: TGTGCCAGCAGTTTGGAGGGTCAGCCCCAGCATTTT.

The DNA for the CDR3 is TGTGCCAGCAGCGTAGGAGACGCTGCCTACGAGCAGTACTTC. Its protein product is CASSVGDAAYEQYF. V usage is TRBV9 and J usage is TRBJ2-7; D is unresolved. Trimming pared 0 bases from V and 2 bases from J, leaving 9 bases between. In germline, CDR1 is SGDLS, CDR2 YYNGEE. The CDR3 is 14 residues long.

The V call is TRBV9, the J call TRBJ2-1, with no clear D. Germline CDR1 and CDR2: SGDLS and YYNGEE. This CDR3 has 16 amino acids. V was clipped by 2 bases and J by 0 bases, with 12 bases between them. The CDR3 region is CASSVLDRSSYNEQFF. In DNA, the CDR3 is TGTGCCAGCAGCGTCCTGGACCGGAGCTCCTACAATGAGCAGTTCTTC.

The genes are TRBV30 and TRBJ1-2, with a weak D call TRBD1 (6 bases). Per germline, CDR1 GTSNPN and CDR2 SVGIG (reference sequence). This CDR3 has 11 amino acids. Trimming took 2 bases from V and 10 from J, leaving 11 bases between them. The CDR3 loop reads CAWSRGVFYTF. CDR3 sequence (DNA): TGTGCCTGGAGTAGGGGGGTATTCTACACCTTC.

The CDR3 protein is CASSPPYSYEQYF. The CDR3, as DNA: TGTGCCAGCAGCCCCCCCTACTCCTACGAGCAGTACTTC. The chain combines TRBV7-8 with TRBJ2-7; D is ambiguous. Germline CDR1 reads SGHVS; CDR2 reads FQNEAQ. V lost 5 bases and J lost 0, with 8 bases in between. The CDR3 totals 13 residues.

The chain combines TRBV15 with TRBJ1-1; the match to TRBD1 covers 7 bases. Germline CDR1 LNHNV, CDR2 YYDKDF (reference sequence). This CDR3 has 12 amino acids. Germline trimming cut 9 bases from V and 4 bases from J; bases unmatched to any gene: 5. The CDR3 sequence: CATSTGLTEAFF. The CDR3 nucleotides are TGTGCCACGTCGACAGGGCTCACTGAAGCTTTCTTT.

The sample holds one count of this clone. The V call is TRBV10-2, the J call TRBJ2-7; TRBD2 agrees at 14 bases. Trimming cost V 4 bases and J 6 bases; bases outside gene matches: 8. This CDR3 has 16 residues. The germline V gene has CDR1 WSHSY and CDR2 SAAADI. In DNA form, the CDR3 reads TGCGCCAGCAGTGGACGACTAGCGGGAGGGCCGGCCGAGCAGTACTTC. Its translation: CASSGRLAGGPAEQYF.

V gene TRBV11-2 combines with J gene TRBJ2-3, with TRBD2 identical over 7 bases. This CDR3 region has 18 residues. The germline gives CDR1 SGHAT, CDR2 FQNNGV. Trimming took 0 bases from V and 5 from J; bases not matched to a gene: 14. The CDR3 reads CASSLDLGLAEMGDTQYF. The CDR3 coding sequence is TGTGCCAGCAGCTTAGATCTAGGTCTAGCGGAGATGGGAGATACGCAGTATTTT.